Detailed here is one T cell receptor beta chain. The source of the sample is a study of T cells in localized non-small cell lung cancer. The length of the CDR3 is 14 residues. Germline lookup yields CDR1 LGHNA and CDR2 YSLEER. Trimming stripped 1 base from V and 0 bases from J, with 6 bases between. The protocol was immunoSEQ multiplex PCR, while the TCRdb copy is restricted to in-frame clones and leaves out a portion. The sample yields approximately 52,000 clones, roughly 77% seen once. This TCR was sampled from a man aged 40 to 70 with stage I squamous cell lung carcinoma. The source was peripheral blood, collected before any cancer treatment. This chain joins TRBV4-3 and TRBJ1-1, with D hard to call. CDR3 in DNA: TGCGCCAGCAGCCAAGGCAGGCTGAACACTGAAGCTTTCTTT. Amino acid sequence: CASSQGRLNTEAFF.